This T cell receptor beta chain was recorded in a study of cytomegalovirus exposure and HLA in healthy donors. Study-wide background: T cells numbering around 190 million yielded fewer than 140 million unique TCR beta sequences in an earlier analysis. Whole-study results and caveats: Later on, analysis showed that most CMV-associated TCR beta chains appeared to be HLA-restricted. HLA allele associations emerged for some 16,000 TCR beta sequences in a later analysis, at 0.05 false discovery rate.

In this sample, this clone turned up a few times. Its antigen is still unknown. The sample carries other DNA sequences with the same CDR3. Germline CDR1 SGHDT, CDR2 YYEEEE. J lost 2 bases, V lost 2 bases, and 7 bases had no gene match. The CDR3 covers 16 residues. The PCR had 60 Vbeta and 13 Jbeta primers. Measured with immunoSEQ multiplex PCR; TCRdb has only the in-frame clones, and not every one. The sample records about 160,000 clones, 65% to 80% being singletons. The sequence was collected from a female donor in good health and CMV-seronegative. This sequence joins TRBV5-6 and TRBJ2-3; TRBD2 agrees at 8 bases. The sequenced sample consisted of PBMCs. CDR3 loop: CASSFDGGGTTDTQYF. Here the CDR3 DNA reads TGTGCCAGCAGCTTCGACGGCGGGGGGACCACAGATACGCAGTATTTT.